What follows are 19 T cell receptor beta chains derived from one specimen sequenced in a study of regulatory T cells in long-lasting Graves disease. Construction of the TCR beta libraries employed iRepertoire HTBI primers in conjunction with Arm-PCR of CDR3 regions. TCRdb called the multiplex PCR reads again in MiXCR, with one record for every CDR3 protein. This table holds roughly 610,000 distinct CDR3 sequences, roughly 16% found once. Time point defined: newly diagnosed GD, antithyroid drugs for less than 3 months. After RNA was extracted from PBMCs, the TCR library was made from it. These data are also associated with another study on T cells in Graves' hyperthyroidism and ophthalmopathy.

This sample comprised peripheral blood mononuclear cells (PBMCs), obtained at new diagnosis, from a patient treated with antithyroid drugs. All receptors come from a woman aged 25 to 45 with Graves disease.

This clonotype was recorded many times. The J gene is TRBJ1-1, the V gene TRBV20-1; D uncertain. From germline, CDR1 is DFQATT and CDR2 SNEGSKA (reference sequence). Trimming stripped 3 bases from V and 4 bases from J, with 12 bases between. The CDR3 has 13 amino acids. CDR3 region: CSARFLTSTEAFF. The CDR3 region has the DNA TGCAGTGCTAGGTTTCTGACCTCCACTGAAGCTTTCTTT.

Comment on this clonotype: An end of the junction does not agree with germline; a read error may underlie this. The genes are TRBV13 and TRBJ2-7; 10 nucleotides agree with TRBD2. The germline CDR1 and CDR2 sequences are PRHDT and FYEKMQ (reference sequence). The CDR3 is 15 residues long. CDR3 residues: CASSLASGREYEQYF. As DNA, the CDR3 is TGCGCCAGCAGCTTGGCTAGCGGGAGAGAATATGAGCAGTACTTC.

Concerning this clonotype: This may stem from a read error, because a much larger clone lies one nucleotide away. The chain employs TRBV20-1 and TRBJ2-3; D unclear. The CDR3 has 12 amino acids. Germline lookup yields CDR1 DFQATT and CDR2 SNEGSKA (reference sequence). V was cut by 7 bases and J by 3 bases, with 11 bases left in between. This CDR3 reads CSVAPRTDTQYF. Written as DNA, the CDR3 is TGCAGTGTCGCACCGAGGACAGATACGCAGTATTTT.

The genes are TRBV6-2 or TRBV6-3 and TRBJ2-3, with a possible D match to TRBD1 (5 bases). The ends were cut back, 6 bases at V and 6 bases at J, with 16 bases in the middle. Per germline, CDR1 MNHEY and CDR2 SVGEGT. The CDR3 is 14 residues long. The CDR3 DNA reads TGTGCCAGCAGAGGGGTACTCATACAGGATACGCAGTATTTT. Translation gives CASRGVLIQDTQYF.

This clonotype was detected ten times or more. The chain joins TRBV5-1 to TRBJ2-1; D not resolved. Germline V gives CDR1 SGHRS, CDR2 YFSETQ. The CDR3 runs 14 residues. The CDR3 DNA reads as TGCGCTCCGAAGGGTGAGATCCTACAATATGAGCAGTTCTTC. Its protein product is CAPKGEILQYEQFF. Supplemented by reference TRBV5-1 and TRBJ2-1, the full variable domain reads KAGVTQTPRYLIKTRGQQVTLSCSPISGHRSVSWYQQTPGQGLQFLFEYFSETQRNKGNFPGRFSGRQFSNSRSEMNVSTLELGDSALYLCAPKGEILQYEQFFGPGTRLTVL.

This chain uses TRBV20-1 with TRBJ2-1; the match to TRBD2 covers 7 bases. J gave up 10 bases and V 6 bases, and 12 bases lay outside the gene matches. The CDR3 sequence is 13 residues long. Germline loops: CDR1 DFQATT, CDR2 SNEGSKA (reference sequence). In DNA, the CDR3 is TGCAGTGCGAACTGGGGGAGGGCGGACGAGCAGTTCTTC. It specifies CSANWGRADEQFF.

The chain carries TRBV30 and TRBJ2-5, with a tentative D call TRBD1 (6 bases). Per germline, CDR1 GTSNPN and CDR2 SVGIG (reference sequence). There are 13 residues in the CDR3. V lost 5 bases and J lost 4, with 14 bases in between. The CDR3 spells CAWQGIRGETQYF. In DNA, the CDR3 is TGTGCCTGGCAGGGGATTAGGGGAGAGACCCAGTACTTC.

CDR3: CASSTGLAGLTSTDTQYF. The CDR3 DNA sequence: TGTGCCAGCAGCACTGGACTAGCGGGGCTGACTAGCACAGATACGCAGTATTTT. V is TRBV7-3 and J is TRBJ2-3; TRBD2 aligns across 12 bases. The CDR3 runs to 18 residues. The J segment lost 0 bases and the V segment lost 5 bases, leaving 9 bases of the junction unmatched. Germline V lookup: CDR1 SGHTA, CDR2 FQGTGA.

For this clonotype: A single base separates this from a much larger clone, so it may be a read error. The CDR3, as DNA: TGCAGCGTGATGGCGGGACTCACCAACACCGGGGAGCTGTTTTTT. Residues: CSVMAGLTNTGELFF. The chain is built from TRBV29-1 and TRBJ2-2; TRBD2 is a possible D gene (6 bases). Germline V gene sequence: CDR1 SQVTM, CDR2 ANQGSEA. CDR3 length: 15 residues. V was pared by 6 bases and J by 2 bases, with 16 bases between.

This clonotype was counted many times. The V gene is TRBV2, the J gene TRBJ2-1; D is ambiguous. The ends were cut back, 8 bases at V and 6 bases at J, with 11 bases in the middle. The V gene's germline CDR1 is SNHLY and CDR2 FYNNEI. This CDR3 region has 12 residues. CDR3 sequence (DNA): TGTGCCAGCCTTCGATTCAGCAATGAGCAGTTCTTC. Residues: CASLRFSNEQFF.

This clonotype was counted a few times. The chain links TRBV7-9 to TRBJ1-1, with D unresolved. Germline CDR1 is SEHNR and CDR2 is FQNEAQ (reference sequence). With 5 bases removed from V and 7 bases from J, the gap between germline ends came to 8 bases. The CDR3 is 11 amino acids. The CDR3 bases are TGTGCCAGCAGCACGACCTATGAAGCTTTCTTT. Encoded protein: CASSTTYEAFF.

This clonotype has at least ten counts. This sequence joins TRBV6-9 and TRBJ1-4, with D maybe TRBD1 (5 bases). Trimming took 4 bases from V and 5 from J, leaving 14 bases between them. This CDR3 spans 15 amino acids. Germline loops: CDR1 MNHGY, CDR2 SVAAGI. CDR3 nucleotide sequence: TGTGCCAGCAGTTCGGACACTCCGGGGAATGAAAAACTGTTTTTT. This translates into CASSSDTPGNEKLFF.

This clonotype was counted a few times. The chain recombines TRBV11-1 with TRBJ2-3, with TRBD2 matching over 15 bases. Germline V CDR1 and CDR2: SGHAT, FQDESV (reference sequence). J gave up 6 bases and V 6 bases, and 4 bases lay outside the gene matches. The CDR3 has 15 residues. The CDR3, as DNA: TGTGCCAGCAGTCAAGGACTAGCGGGAGGGGATACGCAGTATTTT. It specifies CASSQGLAGGDTQYF.

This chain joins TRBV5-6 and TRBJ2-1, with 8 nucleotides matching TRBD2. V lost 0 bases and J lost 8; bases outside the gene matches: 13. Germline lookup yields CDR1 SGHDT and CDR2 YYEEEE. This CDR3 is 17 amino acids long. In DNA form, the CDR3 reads TGTGCCAGCAGCTTGGAAGCGGGAGTAATACAGGGCGATGAGCAGTTCTTC. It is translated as CASSLEAGVIQGDEQFF.

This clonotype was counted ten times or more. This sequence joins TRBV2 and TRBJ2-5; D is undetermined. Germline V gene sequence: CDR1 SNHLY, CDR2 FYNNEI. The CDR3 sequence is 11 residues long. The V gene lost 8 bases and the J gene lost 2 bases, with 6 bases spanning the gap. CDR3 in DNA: TGTGCCAGCGCGACGCAAGAGACCCAGTACTTC. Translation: CASATQETQYF.

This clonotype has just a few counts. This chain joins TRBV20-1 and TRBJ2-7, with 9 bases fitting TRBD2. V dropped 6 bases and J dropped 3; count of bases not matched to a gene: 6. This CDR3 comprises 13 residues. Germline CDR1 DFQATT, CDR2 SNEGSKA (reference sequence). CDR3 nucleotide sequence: TGCAGTGCGCGGACTAGCGAGAGCTACGAGCAGTACTTC. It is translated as CSARTSESYEQYF.

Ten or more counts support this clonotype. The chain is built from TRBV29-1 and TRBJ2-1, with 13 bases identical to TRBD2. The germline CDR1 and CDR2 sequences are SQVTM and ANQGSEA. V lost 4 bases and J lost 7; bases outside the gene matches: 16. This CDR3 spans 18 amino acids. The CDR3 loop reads CSVVGPGLAGANRNEQFF. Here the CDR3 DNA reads TGCAGCGTTGTGGGGCCAGGACTAGCGGGAGCGAACAGAAATGAGCAGTTCTTC.

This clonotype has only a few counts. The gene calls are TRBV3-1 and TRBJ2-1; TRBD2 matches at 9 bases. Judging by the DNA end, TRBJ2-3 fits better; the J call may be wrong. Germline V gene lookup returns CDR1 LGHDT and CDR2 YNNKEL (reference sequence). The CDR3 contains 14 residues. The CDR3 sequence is CASTRLAEADTQYF. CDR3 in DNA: TGTGCCAGCACGCGACTAGCGGAAGCAGATACGCAGTATTTT.

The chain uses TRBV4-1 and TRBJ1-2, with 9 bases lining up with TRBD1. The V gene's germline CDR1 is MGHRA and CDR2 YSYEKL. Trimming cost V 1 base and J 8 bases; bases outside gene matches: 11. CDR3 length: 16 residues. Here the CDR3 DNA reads TGCGCCAGCAGCCAAGTGGGGACAGGGAAGGCGTGGGGCTACACCTTC. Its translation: CASSQVGTGKAWGYTF.